These T cell receptor beta chains were read from a single sample in a study of blood T cell repertoires in COVID-19. Generated by immunoSEQ multiplex PCR, the TCRdb table keeps only in-frame clones and is missing some. The sample gives about 350,000 clones, roughly 87% of which show up once; approximately 3% is in the top ten. The sample was PBMCs or T cells enriched from blood (not recorded which). Receptors were obtained from a woman in her thirties who had recovered from COVID-19. The conserved cysteine and the conserved F or W are not part of the CDR3 here. Fields, in order: V gene, J gene, clone size, CDR3 protein. Clone sizes are given selectively: once, few, many, or a class where the clone is expanded.

>TRBV19|TRBJ2-3|once
ASSSVAASTDTQY
>TRBV2|TRBJ1-5|NA
ASSGARMLGPQH
>TRBV28|TRBJ1-1|NA
ASTQDTEAF
>TRBV12-5|TRBJ1-5|NA
ASGLVLLGQNSQPQH
>TRBV27|TRBJ2-7|once
ASSFEGAPYEQY
>TRBV28|TRBJ2-7|NA
ASRKTSGTREQY
>TRBV27|TRBJ2-3|NA
ASSYRALRDTQY
>TRBV6-5|TRBJ2-5|NA
ASSWGLAGSETQY
>TRBV6-1|TRBJ1-2|NA
ASSDGWATGGGGYT
>TRBV18|TRBJ1-3|NA
ASSPWGGLSGNTIY
>TRBV7-9|TRBJ1-6|once
ASSREFDNSPLH
>TRBV5-4|TRBJ2-7|NA
ASSLKGVDEQY
>TRBV4-2|TRBJ2-2|NA
ASSQDRGGLGTGELF
>TRBV4-1|TRBJ2-7|NA
ASSQVRGRLHEQY
>TRBV2|TRBJ2-5|NA
ASSAEEGAETQY
>TRBV6-5|TRBJ2-7|once
ASSYSPRRAGEQY
>TRBV7-9|TRBJ2-7|NA
ASSSNWGQTLYEQY
>TRBV19|TRBJ2-6|NA
ASSIEGSGANVLT
>TRBV4-2|TRBJ1-4|NA
ASSPDPTGGLEKLF
>TRBV28|TRBJ1-1|NA
ASRSGSTEAF
>TRBV27|TRBJ1-2|NA
ASSLDGDYGYT
>TRBV30|TRBJ1-6|NA
AWRLMGGYNSPLH
>TRBV5-1|TRBJ2-1|NA
ASSPGNSGGSYNEQF
>TRBV28|TRBJ2-7|NA
ASNGLNYEQY
>TRBV6-1|TRBJ2-3|NA
ASSEIAGGSDTDTQY
>TRBV5-1|TRBJ2-7|once
ASSPGQLVSYEQY
>TRBV18|TRBJ1-2|NA
ASSPAKPGHEYGYT
>TRBV6-1|TRBJ1-1|NA
ASSESRRGSTEAF
>TRBV7-2|TRBJ1-6|NA
ASSLDTGQALLGSLH
>TRBV28|TRBJ2-1|NA
ASSFDRGSYNEQF
>TRBV13|TRBJ2-1|NA
ASSPGTSGSVYNEQF
>TRBV19|TRBJ1-5|NA
ASTIPGRDKPQH
>TRBV18|TRBJ2-1|NA
ASSYGGGGDEQF
>TRBV5-6|TRBJ2-5|NA
ASSFGGETQY
>TRBV2|TRBJ2-7|NA
ASSLNGQGDYEQY
>TRBV5-6|TRBJ2-7|NA
ASSLLQPGEQY
>TRBV29-1|TRBJ1-2|once
SVYTTPGPGTYGYT
>TRBV19|TRBJ1-6|NA
ASKTDRMWGNSPLH
>TRBV19|TRBJ1-5|NA
ASIRGQTQH
>TRBV18|TRBJ2-1|NA
ASSSGLAENNEQF
>TRBV30|TRBJ2-1|once
AWSVEVSSYNEQF
>TRBV3-1/TRBV3-2|TRBJ1-4|NA
ASSQASEGGREKLF
>TRBV15|TRBJ2-2|NA
ATSRDRGLAELF
>TRBV27|TRBJ1-2|NA
ASSTSGTDYGYT
>TRBV27|TRBJ2-1|NA
ASFPSGRALNEQF
>TRBV3-1/TRBV3-2|TRBJ1-2|NA
ASSLVNYGYT
>TRBV10-3|TRBJ2-3|NA
ASGQGREGSTDTQY
>TRBV6-5|TRBJ2-5|NA
ASRLQGYQETQY
>TRBV23-1|TRBJ1-5|NA
ASSQPAGNQPQH
>TRBV19|TRBJ2-1|NA
ASSPSGRERSYNEQF
>TRBV10-3|TRBJ2-1|NA
AISESSGRGNEQF
>TRBV18|TRBJ1-1|NA
ASSPQEVEVNTEAF
>TRBV6-6|TRBJ1-2|NA
ASSRTRRTGVNYGYT
>TRBV20-1|TRBJ1-1|NA
SARDRLEAF
>TRBV15|TRBJ2-2|NA
ATSRGSSGRASGELF
>TRBV19|TRBJ1-5|NA
ASTLWRGSRNQPQH
>TRBV19|TRBJ1-3|NA
ASTGGGPLGPGNTIY
>TRBV7-9|TRBJ2-1|NA
ASSSLAGGMGNEQF
>TRBV21-1|TRBJ1-6|NA
ASSYRGRRVSQDNSPLH
>TRBV7-8|TRBJ2-1|NA
ASSYGGSGHNEQF